One and the same sample provided the 3 T cell receptor beta chains below, sequenced in a study of cytomegalovirus exposure and HLA in healthy donors. PCR employed 60 Vbeta and 13 Jbeta primers. Produced via immunoSEQ multiplex PCR; TCRdb's table is partial and in-frame only. The sample has about 61,000 clones, roughly 90% seen once. Material: PBMCs. Every receptor here comes from a man aged 25 to 45 in good health and CMV-seropositive.

The genes are TRBV28 and TRBJ2-3, with a tentative D call TRBD1 (6 bases). Per germline, CDR1 MDHEN and CDR2 SYDVKM. V gave up 3 bases and J gave up 6 bases, with 10 bases separating them. There are 13 residues in the CDR3. CDR3 amino acids: CASSFQGSDTQYF. The DNA for the CDR3 is TGTGCCAGCAGTTTCCAGGGGAGTGATACGCAGTATTTT. Full variable domain (rest looked up from reference TRBV28 and TRBJ2-3): DVKVTQSSRYLVKRTGEKVFLECVQDMDHENMFWYRQDPGLGLRLIYFSYDVKMKEKGDIPEGYSVSREKKERFSLILESASTNQTSMYLCASSFQGSDTQYFGPGTRLTVL.

In nucleotides, the CDR3 is TGTGCCAGCAGCTGGAGGACAGGTGGCGATACGCAGTATTTT. Its protein is CASSWRTGGDTQYF. The chain couples TRBV5-4 to TRBJ2-3; 7 nucleotides match TRBD1. J was trimmed by 6 bases and V by 3 bases; bases with no gene match: 7. CDR3 length equals 14 residues. In germline, CDR1 is SGHNT, CDR2 YYREEE (reference sequence).

This sequence joins TRBV6-5 and TRBJ2-3; no clear D gene. Per the germline V gene, CDR1 is MNHEY and CDR2 is SVGAGI. The V end lost 0 bases, the J end lost 0 bases, and 10 bases lay between the germline ends. The CDR3 runs 16 residues. In nucleotides, the CDR3 is TGTGCCAGCAGTTACTCGAAGAAGCTCAGCACAGATACGCAGTATTTT. It encodes CASSYSKKLSTDTQYF.